This T cell receptor (beta chain) appears in the sequencing data of a study of blood T cell repertoires in COVID-19. About the research overall: Some COVID-19 samples were acute and others convalescent; all came from the United States, Italy and Spain. In each case, the material was cDNA or gDNA derived from T cells, B-cell-depleted T cells, or PBMCs.

The CDR3 totals 16 residues. Germline V CDR1 and CDR2: ENHRY, SYGVKD. V shed 0 bases and J 8 bases; nucleotides not matched to a gene: 9. Authors' methods: Using reference gene primer amplification, nucleated cell counts were estimated. Generated by immunoSEQ multiplex PCR, the TCRdb table keeps only in-frame clones and is missing some. That table gives V, J and clone size, and the DNA gave D and trimming. The sample has tens of thousands of clones; approximately 86% are singletons. The sequenced material came from peripheral blood. V usage is TRBV10-3 and J usage is TRBJ1-2; 10 bases are shared with TRBD1. The source is a woman at least 80 years old in a cohort sampled during active or convalescent COVID-19. DNA of the CDR3: TGTGCCATCAGTGAGTCGGTCGCCGGGACAGGGGTCGGCTACACCTTC. It translates to CAISESVAGTGVGYTF.